The clone carrying this TCR beta chain has ten or more counts. Its antigen is not known. The CDR3 is made up of 14 amino acids. V was trimmed by 7 bases and J by 4 bases, leaving 14 bases between them. The entry originates in a study of T cells in Graves' hyperthyroidism and ophthalmopathy. Findings of the study overall: A model of 13 V-J pairs discriminated ophthalmopathy from stable hyperthyroidism.

Amplification targeted TCR beta CDR3 regions from RNA transcripts. Researchers ran a first-round RT-PCR on the TCR CDR3 using the HTBI primer set. Via MiXCR, TCRdb re-called the multiplex PCR reads, giving one row per CDR3 protein. The table records more than 300,000 distinct CDR3 sequences, approximately 15% of them present only once. The PBMCs were sourced from fresh peripheral blood (around 10 ml). The genes are TRBV12-3 or TRBV12-4 and TRBJ2-1, with D unresolved. This sequence was found in a woman aged 60 to 75 with Graves' hyperthyroidism. The sequencing sample was made of blood. The CDR3 nucleotides read TGTGCCAGCACCGGAGCGCCCCTATACAATGAGCAGTTCTTC. It specifies CASTGAPLYNEQFF.